Listed here is a single TCR beta chain. Antigen: not known. These data belong to a study of post-analysis software for immune sequencing data. Turning to the study itself: The study covered relapsing-remitting, secondary progressive and progressive-relapsing courses of multiple sclerosis.

Unique molecular identifiers were carried by the TCR beta cDNA libraries. Starting from around 1 to 10 million T cells, the study yielded roughly 0.5 million cDNA molecules. MiXCR was run by TCRdb on the PCR reads, yielding one entry per CDR3 protein. The repertoire has approximately 440,000 distinct CDR3 sequences, around 40% of them found once; the top ten carry 12%. General study results and limits: TRBV5-6, TRBV5-1 and TRBV20-1 belonged to a set of about five TRBV segments that were more frequent in patients than controls. Patients with multiple sclerosis recorded significantly lower normalized Chao1 diversity than controls, the study found.

Germline lookup yields CDR1 DFQATT and CDR2 SNEGSKA (reference sequence). The CDR3 loop spans 14 amino acids. V dropped 6 bases and J dropped 6; count of bases not matched to a gene: 14. The source material was blood. The chain carries TRBV20-1 and TRBJ2-7; TRBD2 agrees at 7 bases. This TCR was sampled from a girl between 10 and 17 years old with multiple sclerosis. The CDR3 DNA sequence: TGCAGTGCCCTCCGAACAGCGGGATCTAGCGAGCAGTACTTC. It codes for CSALRTAGSSEQYF.